Below are 26 T cell receptor beta chains sequenced from a single sample in a study of blood T cell repertoires in COVID-19. This table comes from immunoSEQ multiplex PCR, and its TCRdb copy is limited to in-frame clones, with some not included. The repertoire holds roughly 180,000 clones, with around 76% as singletons. Sequences were obtained from peripheral blood. The receptors originated from a woman aged 45-65 years with active or convalescent COVID-19.

This clone was recorded at least ten times. The chain is built from TRBV28 and TRBJ2-1, with 11 positions matching TRBD2. J lost 0 bases, V lost 6 bases, and 13 bases had no gene match. The CDR3 totals 19 residues. The germline V gene encodes CDR1 MDHEN and CDR2 SYDVKM. The CDR3 sequence is CASRKPGTSGPSSYNEQFF. The CDR3 region has the DNA TGTGCCAGCAGGAAGCCTGGGACTAGCGGACCGAGCTCCTACAATGAGCAGTTCTTC.

The V gene is TRBV28, the J gene TRBJ1-2; 11 bases agree with TRBD1. The CDR3 covers 15 residues. The V gene's germline CDR1 is MDHEN and CDR2 SYDVKM. Germline trimming cut 5 bases from V and 8 bases from J; bases unmatched to any gene: 10. CDR3: CASSPPGQGVGGYTF. In DNA form, the CDR3 reads TGTGCCAGCAGTCCTCCGGGACAGGGGGTGGGCGGCTACACCTTC.

The chain is built from TRBV2 and TRBJ2-7, with a tentative D call TRBD2 (6 bases). Trimming cost V 1 base and J 2 bases, with 12 bases left between them. The germline CDR1 and CDR2 sequences are SNHLY and FYNNEI. CDR3 length: 15 residues. The CDR3 spells CASSEERGNPYEQYF. DNA for the CDR3: TGTGCCAGCAGTGAAGAACGGGGGAACCCCTACGAGCAGTACTTC.

The chain couples TRBV28 to TRBJ1-4; tentatively, D is TRBD1 (6 bases). Germline-derived CDR1 and CDR2 are MDHEN and SYDVKM. V gave up 3 bases and J gave up 10 bases, with 24 bases separating them. This CDR3 is built from 17 residues. The CDR3 DNA follows: TGTGCCAGCAGTTTCCCCGCTTCGGACACCGGGGGGGCAAAACTGTTTTTT. Translating gives CASSFPASDTGGAKLFF.

This rearrangement joins TRBV7-2 to TRBJ1-4; weak D call: TRBD1 (6 bases). The CDR3 has 16 residues. V lost 3 bases and J lost 3, with 14 bases in between. Germline loops: CDR1 SGHTA, CDR2 FQGNSA. The CDR3 loop is CASSFQPGVANEKLFF. CDR3 sequence (DNA): TGTGCCAGCAGCTTCCAACCAGGGGTGGCTAATGAAAAACTGTTTTTT.

V gene TRBV10-3 combines with J gene TRBJ2-7; D unresolved. V was clipped by 0 bases and J by 3 bases, with 9 bases between them. There are 14 residues in the CDR3. CDR1 is ENHRY and CDR2 is SYGVKD in the germline V gene. The CDR3 nucleotides are TGTGCCATCAGTGAGTCGAACGGAGTCTACGAGCAGTACTTC. Encoded protein: CAISESNGVYEQYF.

The count of this clone is one. The rearrangement links TRBV4-3 to TRBJ2-2; no clear D. Per germline, CDR1 LGHNA and CDR2 YSLEER. This CDR3 contains 15 residues. V lost 0 bases and J 7 bases, leaving 12 bases between the germline ends. This CDR3 reads CASSQDAGSGGELFF. The CDR3 DNA reads as TGCGCCAGCAGCCAAGACGCAGGCTCCGGCGGGGAGCTGTTTTTT.

This sequence joins TRBV28 and TRBJ1-2; D remains ambiguous. Germline loops: CDR1 MDHEN, CDR2 SYDVKM. The length of the CDR3 is 16 residues. With 4 bases removed from V and 4 bases from J, the gap between germline ends came to 19 bases. CDR3 nucleotide sequence: TGTGCCAGCAGTTCGACGGTTGGAGGGCCGACCTATGGCTACACCTTC. It encodes CASSSTVGGPTYGYTF.

The chain combines TRBV30 with TRBJ2-7; 8 bases are a match to TRBD1. The CDR3 extends over 18 amino acids. Germline CDR1 GTSNPN, CDR2 SVGIG (reference sequence). J lost 2 bases, V lost 0 bases, and 15 bases had no gene match. The CDR3 region has the DNA TGTGCCTGGAGTGTAGCCCTCTTCACAGGGGGAATCGCCTACGAGCAGTACTTC. Protein: CAWSVALFTGGIAYEQYF.

This clone was counted a few times. V is TRBV23-1 and J is TRBJ1-6; D unclear. TRBV23-1 is given ORF status, its function remaining uncertain. The V gene lost 0 bases and the J gene lost 6 bases, with 9 bases spanning the gap. There are 15 residues in the CDR3. The CDR3 is CASSQSVGGNSPLHF. CDR3 coding DNA: TGCGCCAGCAGTCAATCGGTCGGAGGTAATTCACCCCTCCACTTT.

The chain has TRBV7-2 and TRBJ1-4, with D tentatively TRBD1 (6 bases). In germline, CDR1 is SGHTA, CDR2 FQGNSA. Between the trimmed V and J ends, which lost 5 bases and 4 bases, there was a span of 23 bases. The CDR3 spans 18 residues. The CDR3 DNA reads as TGTGCCAGCAGCCCCGGACAGCTTCCCAGCACCTTTAATGAAAAACTGTTTTTT. Its translation is CASSPGQLPSTFNEKLFF.

The chain recombines TRBV6-2 or TRBV6-3 with TRBJ2-1; 7 nucleotides align to TRBD2. There are 14 residues in the CDR3. The J segment lost 5 bases and the V segment lost 1 base, leaving 2 bases of the junction unmatched. Germline V gene sequence: CDR1 MNHEY, CDR2 SVGEGT. In DNA form, the CDR3 reads TGTGCCAGCAGTTACTGGCGGGAGCACAATGAGCAGTTCTTC. Residues: CASSYWREHNEQFF.

V and J are TRBV5-1 and TRBJ1-2; D unresolved. The germline V and J ends were trimmed by 0 bases and 1 base, with 7 bases remaining between them. Germline values: CDR1 SGHRS, CDR2 YFSETQ. There are 14 residues in the CDR3. In nucleotides, the CDR3 is TGCGCCAGCAGCTTGGTATACAGTAACTATGGCTACACCTTC. Its translation: CASSLVYSNYGYTF.

The V and J genes are TRBV12-3 or TRBV12-4 and TRBJ2-7, with D possibly matching TRBD2 (6 bases). This CDR3 has 13 residues. Between the trimmed V and J ends, which lost 3 bases and 2 bases, there was a span of 8 bases. The CDR3 DNA reads TGTGCCAGCAGTTTGGCGGGGACCTACGAGCAGTACTTC. Translated: CASSLAGTYEQYF.

The CDR3 loop is CASTSEGISTDTQYF. Written as DNA, the CDR3 is TGTGCCAGCACCTCGGAGGGGATCAGCACAGATACGCAGTATTTT. This chain uses TRBV11-2 with TRBJ2-3, with D possibly matching TRBD2 (6 bases). The germline V gene has CDR1 SGHAT and CDR2 FQNNGV. CDR3 length equals 15 residues. V lost 7 bases and J lost 0, with 14 bases in between. Full variable domain (rest looked up from reference TRBV11-2 and TRBJ2-3): EAGVAQSPRYKIIEKRQSVAFWCNPISGHATLYWYQQILGQGPKLLIQFQNNGVVDDSQLPKDRFSAERLKGVDSTLKIQPAKLEDSAVYLCASTSEGISTDTQYFGPGTRLTVL.

V and J are TRBV29-1 and TRBJ2-1; D is ambiguous. The CDR3 loop spans 14 amino acids. Deletions cut 3 bases from V and 6 bases from J, with 15 bases between. Germline V gene data show CDR1 as SQVTM and CDR2 as ANQGSEA. CDR3 sequence reads: CSVDRDSQGNEQFF. CDR3 bases: TGCAGCGTTGATAGAGACTCTCAAGGCAATGAGCAGTTCTTC.

The rearrangement links TRBV19 to TRBJ2-4; TRBD1 matches 11 bases. Per germline, CDR1 LNHDA and CDR2 SQIVND (reference sequence). The CDR3 totals 15 residues. V shed 5 bases and J 5 bases; nucleotides not matched to a gene: 5. The CDR3 nucleotides read TGTGCCAGTAGTCCGGACAGGGGGCGAGAAAACATTCAGTACTTC. It encodes CASSPDRGRENIQYF.

CDR3 sequence: CASSRRDRGPTEAFF. CDR3 nucleotide sequence: TGTGCCAGCAGCCGCCGGGACAGGGGACCCACTGAAGCTTTCTTT. The chain recombines TRBV5-8 with TRBJ1-1; TRBD1 aligns across 10 bases. This CDR3 has 15 residues. The germline CDR1 and CDR2 sequences are SGHTS and YDEGEE. Germline trimming cut 4 bases from V and 4 bases from J; bases unmatched to any gene: 7. Supplemented by reference TRBV5-8 and TRBJ1-1, the full variable domain reads EAGVTQSPTHLIKTRGQQATLRCSPISGHTSVYWYQQALGLGLQFLLWYDEGEERNRGNFPPRFSGRQFPNYSSELNVNALELEDSALYLCASSRRDRGPTEAFFGQGTRLTVV.

The gene calls are TRBV7-9 and TRBJ2-2; D is perhaps TRBD2 (5 bases). CDR1 is SEHNR, CDR2 FQNEAQ, per germline (reference sequence). The CDR3 is 14 amino acids. Trimming took off 4 bases at V and 7 bases at J, with 13 bases between the two ends. CDR3 sequence: CASSSSGAIGELFF. In DNA, the CDR3 is TGTGCCAGCAGCTCAAGCGGAGCAATCGGGGAGCTGTTTTTT.

The rearrangement links TRBV27 to TRBJ2-7, with 9 positions matching TRBD1. The CDR3 extends over 15 amino acids. Germline assignment: CDR1 MNHEY and CDR2 SMNVEV (reference sequence). V lost 5 bases to trimming and J lost 1 base; unmatched junction nucleotides: 6. The CDR3 here is CASSPRDRDSYEQYF. CDR3 bases: TGTGCCAGCAGTCCCCGGGACAGGGATTCCTACGAGCAGTACTTC.

The rearrangement uses TRBV19 and TRBJ1-4, with no clear D. The CDR3 length is 12 residues. Trimming cost V 3 bases and J 7 bases, with 6 bases left between them. Germline V gives CDR1 LNHDA, CDR2 SQIVND (reference sequence). CDR3: CASSILSEKLFF. For the CDR3, the DNA is TGTGCCAGTAGTATTCTATCTGAAAAACTGTTTTTT.

The V and J genes are TRBV14 and TRBJ1-6; D gene ambiguous. V shed 0 bases and J shed 10 bases, with 13 bases lying between them. The CDR3 has 15 residues. Germline CDR1 reads SGHDN; CDR2 reads FVKESK. The CDR3 loop reads CASSQEAVGRSPLHF. CDR3 coding DNA: TGTGCCAGCAGCCAAGAAGCGGTAGGCAGATCACCCCTCCACTTT.

This chain connects TRBV19 to TRBJ1-6; D is perhaps TRBD1 (6 bases). This CDR3 contains 16 residues. V dropped 3 bases and J dropped 0 bases, with 9 bases sitting between them. Germline V gene data show CDR1 as LNHDA and CDR2 as SQIVND (reference sequence). The chain's CDR3 is CASSIGQSSYNSPLHF. CDR3 coding DNA: TGTGCCAGTAGTATCGGACAGAGCTCCTATAATTCACCCCTCCACTTT.

The chain uses TRBV19 and TRBJ2-3; 7 nucleotides align to TRBD1. CDR1 LNHDA and CDR2 SQIVND come from the germline V gene (reference sequence). The junction had 14 bases not matched to a gene; V was cut back by 5 bases and J by 0 bases. There are 18 residues in the CDR3. The CDR3: CASSSGTEPATSTDTQYF. The CDR3, as DNA: TGTGCCAGTAGTTCTGGGACAGAGCCAGCTACTAGCACAGATACGCAGTATTTT. The variable domain in full, completed from reference TRBV19 and TRBJ2-3, reads DGGITQSPKYLFRKEGQNVTLSCEQNLNHDAMYWYRQDPGQGLRLIYYSQIVNDFQKGDIAEGYSVSREKKESFPLTVTSAQKNPTAFYLCASSSGTEPATSTDTQYFGPGTRLTVL.

In the case of this clone: Distinct nucleotide sequences in the sample also encode this CDR3. This chain connects TRBV18 to TRBJ1-5, with 10 positions matching TRBD1. The ends lost 6 bases at V and 3 bases at J; junction bases unmatched: 5. This CDR3 contains 15 residues. Germline values: CDR1 KGHSH, CDR2 LQKENI. The CDR3 loop is CASSPGTGANQPQHF. The DNA for the CDR3 is TGTGCCAGCTCCCCCGGGACAGGGGCCAATCAGCCCCAGCATTTT.

V gene TRBV4-3 combines with J gene TRBJ2-7; 8 positions match TRBD1. Looked up from germline, CDR1 is LGHNA and CDR2 is YSLEER. Trimming removed 3 bases from V and 0 bases from J; junction bases left unmatched: 4. The CDR3 spans 15 residues. This CDR3 reads CASSHDRGSSYEQYF. The CDR3 DNA is TGCGCCAGCAGCCACGACAGGGGAAGCTCCTACGAGCAGTACTTC.